The subject of this entry is one T cell receptor (beta chain). Its specificity is not known. This sample is drawn from a study of monozygotic twins with inflammatory bowel disease. Regarding the study as a whole: With others, IBD patients shared fewer clonotypes than healthy twins did, especially with disease activity.

Reanalyzing the 5' RACE reads, TCRdb keeps one entry per CDR3 protein, without DNA. The sample totals approximately 210,000 distinct CDR3 sequences. CDR1 is SGHAT, CDR2 FQNNGV, per germline. CDR3 size: 16 residues. This receptor was obtained from a human donor with ulcerative colitis or Crohn's disease, or a healthy co-twin of an affected twin (not recorded which). The V call is TRBV11-2, the J call TRBJ1-2. Sample: blood. The CDR3 sequence is CASSLRGQFHNYGYTF. The variable domain in full, completed from reference TRBV11-2 and TRBJ1-2, reads EAGVAQSPRYKIIEKRQSVAFWCNPISGHATLYWYQQILGQGPKLLIQFQNNGVVDDSQLPKDRFSAERLKGVDSTLKIQPAKLEDSAVYLCASSLRGQFHNYGYTFGSGTRLTVV.